This T cell receptor (beta chain) was captured by sequencing in a study of T-cell memory formation after mild COVID-19. This clonotype has a handful of counts. The target antigen is unknown. Constant-segment primers and 5'RACE yielded cDNA libraries for TCR alpha and TCR beta, each carrying sample barcodes and UMIs. TCRdb ran MiXCR on the 5' RACE reads and lists one entry per CDR3 protein. The table shows around 300,000 distinct CDR3 sequences, with over 15% occurring only once. The CDR3 has 13 residues. CDR1 is MNHEY and CDR2 is SMNVEV in the germline V gene (reference sequence). V was shortened by 5 bases and J by 5 bases, with 12 bases between the two germline ends. Study-level findings and limits: Balance between CD4 and CD8 was seen in clones contracting day 15 to 85, and a CD4+ lean was seen in later expanders.

The gene calls are TRBV27 and TRBJ2-5, with D tentatively TRBD2 (6 bases). What was sequenced was PBMCs or a T cell subset sorted from them (not recorded which). The clonotype comes from a man between 18 and 29 years old who had mild COVID-19 (a few samples of this study predate the infection). Cell type and time point are not known. The chain's CDR3 is CASSGLHSETQYF. DNA of the CDR3: TGTGCCAGCAGTGGACTACACTCGGAGACCCAGTACTTC.